This T cell receptor (beta chain) originates from a study of neurological immune-mediated disorders. This clonotype has a count of ten or more. A total of 2 million PBMCs stored at -80 degrees C provided the unsorted libraries. Germline V gene sequence: CDR1 WSHSY, CDR2 SAAADI. J gave up 5 bases and V 6 bases, and 5 bases lay outside the gene matches. The CDR3 runs to 13 residues. TCRdb ran MiXCR on the 5' RACE reads and lists one entry per CDR3 protein. The table has roughly 30,000 distinct CDR3 sequences, around 10% seen once. Specimen: PBMCs. This sequence joins TRBV10-2 and TRBJ2-5; 8 bases map to TRBD2. The clonotype was recovered from a woman in her fifties or sixties in good health. CDR3 sequence: CASSGGAGETQYF. Here the CDR3 DNA reads TGCGCCAGCAGCGGGGGGGCCGGGGAGACCCAGTACTTC.